The 25 T cell receptor beta chains given below trace back to one sample, sequenced in a study of shared clonotypes between healthy human individuals. Data came from immunoSEQ multiplex PCR; TCRdb stores just in-frame clones and leaves some out. In the table there are over a million clones, around three quarters of which are singletons. The sample comprised memory CD4+ T cells from PBMCs. The subset is: CD45RA-negative fraction. The receptors originated from a man between 18 and 35 years old in good health. Some clones in this sample may be carry-over from other donors' samples.

This clone appeared a few times. The rearrangement uses TRBV18 and TRBJ2-5, with 9 bases aligning to TRBD2. V lost 3 bases and J lost 4; bases outside the gene matches: 6. CDR1 KGHSH and CDR2 LQKENI come from the germline V gene. This CDR3 region has 15 residues. CDR3 in DNA: TGTGCCAGCTCACCCCAGCGGGAGGCCCCAGAGACCCAGTACTTC. This gives the protein CASSPQREAPETQYF.

The chain is built from TRBV6-6 and TRBJ1-1; TRBD1 aligns across 7 bases. V lost 2 bases to trimming and J lost 6 bases; unmatched junction nucleotides: 9. The CDR3 spans 15 residues. Germline V gene data show CDR1 as MNHNY and CDR2 as SVGAGI (reference sequence). Here the CDR3 reads CASSYDYDRAPEAFF. In nucleotides, the CDR3 is TGTGCCAGCAGTTACGACTATGACAGGGCTCCTGAAGCTTTCTTT.

The gene calls are TRBV28 and TRBJ1-1; D gene unclear. Germline V gene data show CDR1 as MDHEN and CDR2 as SYDVKM. The CDR3 is made up of 13 amino acids. Deletions cut 1 base from V and 3 bases from J, with 6 bases between. The CDR3 nucleotides read TGTGCCAGCAGTTTATTGGGTTACACTGAAGCTTTCTTT. This gives the protein CASSLLGYTEAFF.

This rearrangement joins TRBV19 to TRBJ1-5, with D perhaps matching TRBD1 (5 bases). The CDR3 totals 14 residues. The germline gives CDR1 LNHDA, CDR2 SQIVND (reference sequence). The V gene lost 7 bases and the J gene lost 3 bases, with 13 bases spanning the gap. CDR3 sequence (DNA): TGTGCCAGTAAACAGGCCCTGGACAATCAGCCCCAGCATTTT. Its protein is CASKQALDNQPQHF.

The rearrangement links TRBV29-1 to TRBJ2-1; maybe TRBD2 (7 bases). This CDR3 comprises 14 residues. Trimming shortened V by 8 bases and J by 9 bases, and 23 bases separated the two germline ends. Looked up from germline, CDR1 is SQVTM and CDR2 is ANQGSEA. The CDR3 spells CSTRGLRGGGEQFF. DNA of the CDR3: TGCAGCACTCGTGGACTCCGAGGGGGGGGTGAGCAGTTCTTC.

V and J are TRBV7-7 and TRBJ2-1, with 9 bases matching TRBD2. Unmatched junction bases numbered 7, after V lost 2 bases and J lost 8 bases. The CDR3 has 15 residues. The germline V gene has CDR1 SSHAT and CDR2 FNYEAQ (reference sequence). CDR3 in amino acids: CASSLSLAGLHEQFF. For the CDR3, the DNA is TGTGCCAGCAGCTTATCCCTAGCGGGATTGCATGAGCAGTTCTTC.

This chain connects TRBV19 to TRBJ2-3; 10 bases fit TRBD2. CDR3 length equals 18 residues. V dropped 5 bases and J dropped 4; count of bases not matched to a gene: 15. Looked up from germline, CDR1 is LNHDA and CDR2 is SQIVND (reference sequence). The CDR3 DNA reads as TGTGCCAGTAGTGAGCCTAGCGGGAGAGGGGGCCCCCCAGATACGCAGTATTTT. Protein product: CASSEPSGRGGPPDTQYF.

The chain combines TRBV6-5 with TRBJ2-7, with D possibly being TRBD2 (5 bases). Germline lookup yields CDR1 MNHEY and CDR2 SVGAGI. V lost 2 bases to trimming and J lost 6 bases, with 17 bases between them. The CDR3 extends over 15 amino acids. As DNA, the CDR3 is TGTGCCAGCAGTTACCGGCGAGGAGGATGGGGCGAGCAGTACTTC. This gives the protein CASSYRRGGWGEQYF.

This chain joins TRBV6-1 and TRBJ2-3; 7 bases align to TRBD2. The V gene's germline CDR1 is MNHNS and CDR2 SASEGT. V lost 2 bases to trimming and J lost 2 bases; unmatched junction nucleotides: 4. This CDR3 region has 15 residues. The CDR3 loop reads CASSERGTTTDTQYF. CDR3 nucleotides: TGTGCCAGCAGTGAACGGGGGACTACCACAGATACGCAGTATTTT.

This clone has just a few counts. The chain carries TRBV7-9 and TRBJ1-1; D ambiguous. The V end was cut by 5 bases, the J end by 9 bases, with 13 bases between. Per germline, CDR1 SEHNR and CDR2 FQNEAQ (reference sequence). There are 12 residues in the CDR3. The CDR3, as DNA: TGTGCCAGCAGCCACGAGGGCCAAAAAGCTTTCTTT. Translation: CASSHEGQKAFF. Full variable domain (rest looked up from reference TRBV7-9 and TRBJ1-1): DTGVSQNPRHKITKRGQNVTFRCDPISEHNRLYWYRQTLGQGPEFLTYFQNEAQLEKSRLLSDRFSAERPKGSFSTLEIQRTEQGDSAMYLCASSHEGQKAFFGQGTRLTVV.

The gene calls are TRBV5-1 and TRBJ2-1; D is unresolved. Germline lookup yields CDR1 SGHRS and CDR2 YFSETQ. V was shortened by 4 bases and J by 7 bases, with 15 bases between the two germline ends. This CDR3 has 14 residues. CDR3 coding DNA: TGCGCCAGCAGCATTGGGCCCCTTTTGAATGAGCAGTTCTTC. It translates to CASSIGPLLNEQFF.

V and J are TRBV6-6 and TRBJ2-7; 11 nucleotides match TRBD1. V dropped 6 bases and J dropped 6; count of bases not matched to a gene: 10. The CDR3 has 15 residues. The germline V gene has CDR1 MNHNY and CDR2 SVGAGI (reference sequence). CDR3 sequence reads: CASRPPGQGAGEQYF. CDR3 DNA sequence: TGTGCCAGCAGACCGCCCGGACAGGGGGCCGGCGAGCAGTACTTC.

V and J are TRBV4-1 and TRBJ2-3; TRBD1 matches at 10 bases. The V gene end was trimmed by 0 bases and the J gene end by 2 bases; junction bases not matched to a gene: 8. Germline loops: CDR1 MGHRA, CDR2 YSYEKL. The CDR3 runs 18 residues. CDR3 loop: CASSQDLATGGSTDTQYF. As DNA, the CDR3 is TGCGCCAGCAGCCAAGATCTAGCGACAGGGGGCTCCACAGATACGCAGTATTTT.

The V gene is TRBV4-3, the J gene TRBJ1-2, with unresolved D. The V end lost 0 bases, the J end lost 4 bases, and 9 bases lay between the germline ends. The CDR3 is made up of 14 amino acids. The germline V gene encodes CDR1 LGHNA and CDR2 YSLEER. This CDR3 is CASSQESFSYGYTF. The CDR3, as DNA: TGCGCCAGCAGCCAAGAGAGTTTCAGCTATGGCTACACCTTC.

This sequence joins TRBV7-9 and TRBJ2-3; D is possibly TRBD2 (5 bases). Between the trimmed V and J ends, which lost 5 bases and 0 bases, there was a span of 18 bases. The CDR3 is 17 residues long. Germline values: CDR1 SEHNR, CDR2 FQNEAQ (reference sequence). The CDR3, as DNA: TGTGCCAGCAGCCCCCTCCAAGGAGCGGTTAGCACAGATACGCAGTATTTT. It specifies CASSPLQGAVSTDTQYF. Full variable domain (rest looked up from reference TRBV7-9 and TRBJ2-3): DTGVSQNPRHKITKRGQNVTFRCDPISEHNRLYWYRQTLGQGPEFLTYFQNEAQLEKSRLLSDRFSAERPKGSFSTLEIQRTEQGDSAMYLCASSPLQGAVSTDTQYFGPGTRLTVL.

The rearrangement joins TRBV9 to TRBJ2-7; maybe TRBD2 (5 bases). The germline V gene has CDR1 SGDLS and CDR2 YYNGEE. The CDR3 is made up of 14 amino acids. V gave up 0 bases and J gave up 3 bases, with 10 bases separating them. This CDR3 is CASSVDHGIYEQYF. The DNA for the CDR3 is TGTGCCAGCAGCGTAGACCACGGGATCTACGAGCAGTACTTC. The complete variable domain, with remaining parts taken from reference TRBV9 and TRBJ2-7, reads DSGVTQTPKHLITATGQRVTLRCSPRSGDLSVYWYQQSLDQGLQFLIQYYNGEERAKGNILERFSAQQFPDLHSELNLSSLELGDSALYFCASSVDHGIYEQYFGPGTRLTVT.

This clone was seen more than once but under ten times. This sample also contains other DNA sequences that code for the same CDR3. This sequence joins TRBV7-2 and TRBJ1-1; D is possibly TRBD1 (6 bases). The CDR3 loop spans 14 amino acids. V dropped 5 bases and J dropped 0 bases, with 10 bases sitting between them. Germline V gene data show CDR1 as SGHTA and CDR2 as FQGNSA. The CDR3 bases are TGTGCCAGCAGCCAGACAGGAATGAACACTGAAGCTTTCTTT. This codes for CASSQTGMNTEAFF.

The chain carries TRBV6-1 and TRBJ2-7, with D hard to call. CDR3 length: 15 residues. V lost 3 bases, J lost 2 bases, and 14 bases lay in between. Germline V gene sequence: CDR1 MNHNS, CDR2 SASEGT. The CDR3 here is CASSDRPVKPYEQYF. Written as DNA, the CDR3 is TGTGCCAGCAGTGACCGTCCGGTGAAGCCCTACGAGCAGTACTTC.

The V gene is TRBV29-1, the J gene TRBJ1-1, with 10 bases aligning to TRBD1. Germline CDR1 is SQVTM and CDR2 is ANQGSEA. Trimming cost V 5 bases and J 5 bases; bases outside gene matches: 5. This CDR3 contains 13 residues. CDR3 nucleotides: TGCAGCGTTCCGGGACAGGGGAATACTGAAGCTTTCTTT. It specifies CSVPGQGNTEAFF.

This chain joins TRBV28 and TRBJ2-7, with TRBD1 matching over 9 bases. Germline CDR1 reads MDHEN; CDR2 reads SYDVKM. The CDR3 loop spans 20 amino acids. The junction had 23 bases not matched to a gene; V was cut back by 4 bases and J by 4 bases. For the CDR3, the DNA is TGTGCCAGCAGTTCCTCTCACTCTGAACAGGGGGCGGCCGTTACATACGAGCAGTACTTC. Translating gives CASSSSHSEQGAAVTYEQYF.

The chain employs TRBV19 and TRBJ1-1; D uncertain. The germline CDR1 and CDR2 sequences are LNHDA and SQIVND (reference sequence). The CDR3 is made up of 13 amino acids. Trimming removed 6 bases from V and 1 base from J, with 9 bases in between. The CDR3 DNA is TGTGCCAGTAGGAGGGTCGGGAACACTGAAGCTTTCTTT. Residues: CASRRVGNTEAFF. Filled out from reference TRBV19 and TRBJ1-1, the complete variable domain reads DGGITQSPKYLFRKEGQNVTLSCEQNLNHDAMYWYRQDPGQGLRLIYYSQIVNDFQKGDIAEGYSVSREKKESFPLTVTSAQKNPTAFYLCASRRVGNTEAFFGQGTRLTVV.

The chain joins TRBV29-1 to TRBJ2-3; no clear D. The CDR3 is made up of 11 amino acids. Germline V gene lookup returns CDR1 SQVTM and CDR2 ANQGSEA. The ends were cut back, 7 bases at V and 6 bases at J, with 11 bases in the middle. The CDR3 reads CSGAVGDTQYF. Written as DNA, the CDR3 is TGCAGCGGGGCGGTGGGGGATACGCAGTATTTT.

The chain is built from TRBV4-2 and TRBJ2-1; 8 bases match TRBD2. The CDR3 is 13 residues long. V lost 9 bases and J lost 4; bases outside the gene matches: 5. Germline CDR1 reads LGHNA; CDR2 reads YNFKEQ. The CDR3 bases are TGTGCCAGTAGAAGCGGGAGATACAATGAGCAGTTCTTC. It codes for CASRSGRYNEQFF.

The rearrangement links TRBV28 to TRBJ1-2, with D possibly matching TRBD1 (5 bases). Trimming removed 6 bases from V and 2 bases from J, with 25 bases in between. The CDR3 length is 18 residues. In germline, CDR1 is MDHEN, CDR2 SYDVKM. CDR3: CASSLGGGGIPRNYGYTF. As DNA, the CDR3 is TGTGCCAGCAGCCTAGGCGGGGGAGGCATTCCGAGGAACTATGGCTACACCTTC.

The rearrangement joins TRBV11-2 to TRBJ2-3; D unresolved. The V gene's germline CDR1 is SGHAT and CDR2 FQNNGV. The CDR3 contains 14 residues. The V gene lost 3 bases and the J gene lost 5 bases, with 12 bases spanning the gap. The CDR3 region has the DNA TGTGCCAGCAGCTTGGAGATCTTGTTAGATACGCAGTATTTT. Translating it yields CASSLEILLDTQYF.